This T cell receptor (beta chain) was sequenced during a study of T cell clonotyping in hematopoietic cell transplantation. Study-level results: After transplant, recipient diversity fell while pathologically expanded clonotypes grew through day 180. Broader posttransplant TCR repertoire diversity was predicted by graft donor and pretransplant recipient Inverse Simpson Index values. CD4 and CD8 repertoire contributions could not be separated without sorting.

Clones were read by immunoSEQ multiplex PCR, and TCRdb kept only the in-frame ones, dropping some. The sample contains approximately 16,000 clones, approximately 85% of which appear only once. CDR1 DFQATT and CDR2 SNEGSKA come from the germline V gene (reference sequence). V lost 6 bases to trimming and J lost 8 bases; unmatched junction nucleotides: 5. This CDR3 has 11 residues. This clone was recorded only once. The antigen remains unidentified. The sequencing sample was made of peripheral blood mononuclear cells. The chain uses TRBV20-1 and TRBJ1-2, with TRBD1 identical over 8 bases. The TCR was taken from a woman aged 40 to 55 in good health. Some clones in this sample may be carry-over from other donors' samples. CDR3 sequence: CSALDREGYTF. The CDR3 DNA follows: TGCAGTGCATTGGACAGGGAAGGCTACACCTTC.